The clone carrying this TCR beta chain has ten or more counts. The antigen is not known. The sample comes from a study of T cell repertoires in cytomegalovirus infection. Study-level information: Based on public TCR beta signatures, there were indications of CMV infection and of a matching HLA type.

Study results and caveats: Dominating the ex vivo response were TCR beta clonotypes that were CMV-specific and HLA-C-restricted. Cumulative public TCR beta family frequency identified carriers of CMV plus the relevant HLA.

In TCRdb, the reads were re-called with MiXCR into one record per CDR3 protein. The sample yields about 740,000 distinct CDR3 sequences, approximately 40% seen once. Trimming left V 0 bases short and J 5 bases short, with 21 bases between. CDR1 and CDR2 from the germline V gene are SGHVS and FNYEAQ. The CDR3 runs to 18 residues. The TCR was taken from a human donor in good health (CMV status not recorded). Some clones in this sample may be carry-over from other donors' samples. The sequenced material came from PBMCs. The genes are TRBV7-6 and TRBJ2-3; D is ambiguous. Here the CDR3 DNA reads TGTGCCAGCAGCTTAGCCGCGTACCGCGAGACCTGGGGAGATACGCAGTATTTT. As protein: CASSLAAYRETWGDTQYF.